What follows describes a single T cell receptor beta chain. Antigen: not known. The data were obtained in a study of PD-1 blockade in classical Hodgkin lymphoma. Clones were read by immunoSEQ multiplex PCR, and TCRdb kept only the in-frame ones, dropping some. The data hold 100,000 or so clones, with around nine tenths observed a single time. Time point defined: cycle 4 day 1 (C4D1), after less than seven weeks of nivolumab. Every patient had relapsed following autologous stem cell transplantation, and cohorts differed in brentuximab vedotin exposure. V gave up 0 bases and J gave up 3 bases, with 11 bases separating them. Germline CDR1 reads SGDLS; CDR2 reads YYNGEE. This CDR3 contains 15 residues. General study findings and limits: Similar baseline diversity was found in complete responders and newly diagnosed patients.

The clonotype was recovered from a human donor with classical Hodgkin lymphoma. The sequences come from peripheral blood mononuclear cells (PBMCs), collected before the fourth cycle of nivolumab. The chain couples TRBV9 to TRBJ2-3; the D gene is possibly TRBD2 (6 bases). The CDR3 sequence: CASSVGGGETDTQYF. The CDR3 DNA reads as TGTGCCAGCAGCGTAGGAGGCGGGGAGACAGATACGCAGTATTTT.